The following is a TCR beta chain sequence with its context. It lacks a known antigen. Within one base of it there is no much larger clone, and no base qualities were kept. The data originate from a study of PD-1 blockade in classical Hodgkin lymphoma (TCRdb year 2020). Regarding the study in general: Nivolumab dosing was 3 mg/kg intravenously every 2 weeks, continuing until either disease progression or unacceptable toxicity. The study used TCR beta sequencing and CyTOF to define a peripheral blood immune signature of response to PD-1 blockade in classical Hodgkin lymphoma. What the research found in general, with its limitations: The study was limited to a single clinical trial cohort, and causes of repertoire differences, possibly disease activity or prior therapy, remained undefined. Baseline TCR diversity was reported as lower in newly diagnosed patients than in healthy donors, and lower still in relapsed/refractory patients. By C4D1, a significant rise was seen in CD4+ TCR diversity but not in CD8+ TCR diversity (p=0.0027 vs p=0.16), and the rise was most apparent among complete responders (p=0.02). Lower diversity was seen in patients whose nivolumab began less than 1 year after ASCT, and these patients were left out of later analyses so that immune reconstitution would not confound the results. Baseline diversity similar to that of newly diagnosed patients was observed in trial patients achieving complete response, whereas significantly lower diversity was observed in partial responders and progressors.

Genomic DNA was extracted with the Qiagen DNeasy kit from unsorted PBMCs and from negatively selected CD4+ and CD8+ fractions. Using primers that anneal to V and J segments, immunoSEQ multiplex PCR amplified the TCR beta CDR3 regions. Amplification bias was minimized using a synthetic immune receptor repertoire, and residual bias was removed computationally after sequencing. In the paper's pipeline: Repertoire diversity was quantified as the Shannon entropy index using custom Python scripts. Unsorted, CD4+ and CD8+ repertoires were examined separately, except in combined analyses, for which CD4+ and CD8+ sequences were merged in silico. A clone was considered expanded if an increase in frequency of at least 2-fold after treatment relative to C1D1 was found, and a pseudocount of 0.5 was applied to clones undetected at baseline. Clones with 0 or 1 copy at C1D1 were defined as singleton clones, while clones with 2 or more copies were defined as non-singleton clones. Clones expanded in unsorted samples were labelled as CD4+, CD8+ or unknown by matching protein sequences in sorted samples from the same patient. Wilcoxon tests on paired samples were used to test changes in diversity from C1D1 to C4D1. The table comes from immuneACCESS by way of TCRdb, which keeps in-frame sequences with V and J called. Part of the clones is missing from these tables; in studies checked, under half for an unresolved V gene and the rest for unknown reasons. The DNA was the basis for D and trimming; V, J and clone size are from that table. This sample has approximately 8,400 clones in its table, and about nine tenths of those were observed once. The ten most abundant clones make up approximately 1.6% of the sample.

V and J are trimmed by 2 bases and 3 bases, and the gene matches miss 5 bases of the junction. Reading from cysteine to phenylalanine, the CDR3 counts 17 amino acids. Only the CDR3 region is kept as DNA, spanning 51 bases read in frame from base 1. CDR1 SGHTA and CDR2 FQGTGA are derived from the germline V gene. The time point label for this specimen denotes: cycle 1 day 1 (C1D1), immediately before nivolumab initiation. Every trial patient had relapsed after autologous stem cell transplantation, and cohorts A, B and C differed in prior brentuximab vedotin exposure. Using a Miltenyi CD4+ T cell isolation kit, CD4+ T cells were purified from thawed PBMCs through magnetic negative selection. A total of under 70 patients with relapsed/refractory classical Hodgkin lymphoma made up the trial cohort, and each patient's best overall response was complete response, partial response or progressive disease. Single-agent nivolumab was administered to trial patients in the multi-cohort phase II CheckMate 205 trial. Best overall response was determined by an independent review committee according to the 2007 International Working Group response criteria. Trial PBMCs were obtained immediately prior to nivolumab initiation (C1D1) and on therapy at cycle 2 day 1 and cycle 4 day 1. Peripheral blood was collected in 8 mL Vacutainer Cell Preparation Tubes, from which PBMCs were isolated by centrifugation and then cryopreserved. Purified CD4+ and CD8+ fractions were prepared only for cases with an additional available PBMC sample. On LS columns in a quadroMACS separator, the magnetically labelled cells were depleted, and the flow-through was collected as the purified fraction.

This TCR derives from a human donor with classical Hodgkin lymphoma. Here the sequenced sample was CD4+ T cells from blood, taken at baseline. The chain couples TRBV7-3 to TRBJ2-5; 14 junctional bases match TRBD2. The CDR3 amino acid sequence is: CASSLLTSGREKETQYF. The sequenced DNA is TGTGCCAGCAGCTTACTGACTAGCGGGAGGGAAAAAGAGACCCAGTACTTC.